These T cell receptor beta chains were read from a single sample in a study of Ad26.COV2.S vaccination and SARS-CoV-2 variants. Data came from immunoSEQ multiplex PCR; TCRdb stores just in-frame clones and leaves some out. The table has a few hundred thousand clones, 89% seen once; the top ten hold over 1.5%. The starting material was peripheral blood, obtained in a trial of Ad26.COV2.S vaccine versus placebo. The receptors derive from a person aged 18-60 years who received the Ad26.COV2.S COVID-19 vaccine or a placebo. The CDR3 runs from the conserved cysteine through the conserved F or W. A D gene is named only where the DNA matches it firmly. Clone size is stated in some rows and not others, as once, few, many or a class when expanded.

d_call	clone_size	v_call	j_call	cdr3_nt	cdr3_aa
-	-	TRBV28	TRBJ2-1	TGTGCCAGCACCCAGGGGCTAGTGAACTACAATGAGCAGTTCTTC	CASTQGLVNYNEQFF
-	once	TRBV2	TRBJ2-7	TGTGCCAGCAGTGATCGGCAGGGATTAAGCGAGCAGTACTTC	CASSDRQGLSEQYF
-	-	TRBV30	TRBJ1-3	TGTGCCTGGAGAAAGAGGGGAAATTCTGGAAACACCATATATTTT	CAWRKRGNSGNTIYF
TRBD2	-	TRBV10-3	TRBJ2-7	TGTGCCATCGCTCCGAGCGGGAGGGACTACGAGCAGTACTTC	CAIAPSGRDYEQYF
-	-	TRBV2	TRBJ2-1	TGTGCCAGCAGTGACCGCGTGGAGGGCCACAATGAGCAGTTCTTC	CASSDRVEGHNEQFF
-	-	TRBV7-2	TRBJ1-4	TGTGCCAGCAGCTTCGGGGCGGGTAATGAAAAACTGTTTTTT	CASSFGAGNEKLFF
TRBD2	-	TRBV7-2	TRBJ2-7	TGTGCCAGCAGCCCCGCAGCGGGAGGACACGAGCAGTACTTC	CASSPAAGGHEQYF
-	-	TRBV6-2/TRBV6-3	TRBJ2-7	TGTGCCAGCAGTTACTCTCTGCGTGGCGAGCAGTACTTC	CASSYSLRGEQYF
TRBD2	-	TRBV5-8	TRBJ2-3	TGTGCCAGCAGCTTCCGGGAGGATGAAGATACGCAGTATTTT	CASSFREDEDTQYF
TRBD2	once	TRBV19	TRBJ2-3	TGTGCCAGTAGACCCGGAGTAGCGGGAGAAGATACGCAGTATTTT	CASRPGVAGEDTQYF
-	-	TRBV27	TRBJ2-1	TGTGCCAGCAGTTTTCAGCGGTCCTACAATGAGCAGTTCTTC	CASSFQRSYNEQFF
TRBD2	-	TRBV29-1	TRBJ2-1	TGCAGCGTTTTCATGACTAGCCCGGGTGAGCAGTTCTTC	CSVFMTSPGEQFF
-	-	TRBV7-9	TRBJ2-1	TGTGCCAGCAGCCAGACCCGGGGCGATGAGCAGTTCTTC	CASSQTRGDEQFF
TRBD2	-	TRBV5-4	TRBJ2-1	TGTGCCAGCAGCCCCCGGACTAGCGGGGTCCGAGAGCAGTTCTTC	CASSPRTSGVREQFF
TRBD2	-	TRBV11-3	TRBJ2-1	TGTGCCAGCAGCTCCCGTGGCGCGGGAGTCCTTAACAATGAGCAGTTCTTC	CASSSRGAGVLNNEQFF
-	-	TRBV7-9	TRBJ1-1	TGTGCCAGCAGCAGGGGCCCGAACACTGAAGCTTTCTTT	CASSRGPNTEAFF
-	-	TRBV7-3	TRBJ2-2	TGTGCCAGCAGTAGCCCTAGGGCGGAGAACACCGGGGAGCTGTTTTTT	CASSSPRAENTGELFF
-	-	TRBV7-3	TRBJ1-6	TGTGCCAGCAGCTTAGGCTTTAATTCACCCCTCCACTTT	CASSLGFNSPLHF
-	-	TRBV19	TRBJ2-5	TGTGCCAGTAGTCCCCCCGGGGGGCTTGAAACCCAGTACTTC	CASSPPGGLETQYF
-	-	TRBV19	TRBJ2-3	TGTGCCAGTAGCTCGCAGAGGGATACGCAGTATTTT	CASSSQRDTQYF
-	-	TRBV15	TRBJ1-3	TGTGCCACCAGCAGAGATCCCCTCTACTCTGGAAACACCATATATTTT	CATSRDPLYSGNTIYF
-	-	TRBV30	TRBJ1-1	TGTGCCTGGAGTGTACGATCTTCGGCGAACACTGAAGCTTTCTTT	CAWSVRSSANTEAFF
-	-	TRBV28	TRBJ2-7	TGTGCCAGCAGTTTTCTCGGGGGGCCCAGCTCCTACGAGCAGTACTTC	CASSFLGGPSSYEQYF
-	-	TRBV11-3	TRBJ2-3	TGTGCCAGCAGCTTTGGACTTGATGGCACAGATACGCAGTATTTT	CASSFGLDGTDTQYF
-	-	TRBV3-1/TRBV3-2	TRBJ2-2	TGTGCCAGCAGCCAATTCTCAGGGGTTGGCGGGGAGCTGTTTTTT	CASSQFSGVGGELFF
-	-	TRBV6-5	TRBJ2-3	TGTGCCAGCAGTTATACAGGTCAGAGCACAGATACGCAGTATTTT	CASSYTGQSTDTQYF
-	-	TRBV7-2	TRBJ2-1	TGTGCCAGCAGCGAAAGGTCCGGATACAATGAGCAGTTCTTC	CASSERSGYNEQFF
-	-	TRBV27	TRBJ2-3	TGTGCCAGCAGATCCCCGGGCACAGATACGCAGTATTTT	CASRSPGTDTQYF
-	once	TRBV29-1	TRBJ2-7	TGCAGCGCCTCAAGGACAGAAATGAGAGAGCAGTACTTC	CSASRTEMREQYF
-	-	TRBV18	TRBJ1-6	TGTGCCAGCTCATCGAACAGCGGGGCGAAAAGTTCACCCCTCCACTTT	CASSSNSGAKSSPLHF
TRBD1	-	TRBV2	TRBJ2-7	TGTGCCAGCAGCCCCGACAGGGCTAAACACGAGCAGTACTTC	CASSPDRAKHEQYF
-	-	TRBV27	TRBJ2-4	TGTGCCAGCAAGGGTGCGGGGCCGGTAGCCAAAAACATTCAGTACTTC	CASKGAGPVAKNIQYF
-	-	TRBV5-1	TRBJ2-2	TGCGCCAGCAGCGTTAGCGCCCTGGGGGACGGGGAGCTGTTTTTT	CASSVSALGDGELFF
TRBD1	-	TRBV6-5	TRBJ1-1	TGTGCCAGCAGCACCGCCGACAGGGGGGGTACTGAAGCTTTCTTT	CASSTADRGGTEAFF
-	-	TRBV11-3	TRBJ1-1	TGTGCCAGCAGCTTAGCTTCTGAAGCTTTCTTT	CASSLASEAFF
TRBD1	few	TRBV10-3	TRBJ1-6	TGTGCCACGAGACAGGGAGGGAATTCACCCCTCCACTTT	CATRQGGNSPLHF
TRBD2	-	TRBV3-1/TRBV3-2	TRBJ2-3	TGTGCCAGCAGCCCCAACAGACTAGCGGGGGGGGGCACAGATACGCAGTATTTT	CASSPNRLAGGGTDTQYF
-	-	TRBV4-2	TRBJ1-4	TGTGCCAGCAGCGAGAATGACGGCCAAGCAAATGAAAAACTGTTTTTT	CASSENDGQANEKLFF
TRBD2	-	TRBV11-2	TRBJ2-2	TGTGCCAGCAGCCCAGGACTAGCGAACACCGGGGAGCTGTTTTTT	CASSPGLANTGELFF
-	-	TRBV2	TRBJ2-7	TGTGCCAGCACTGACGGTAGACTGTACGAGCAGTACTTC	CASTDGRLYEQYF
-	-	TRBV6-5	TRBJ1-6	TGTGCCAGCAGTTACCAGCCTTATAATTCACCCCTCCACTTT	CASSYQPYNSPLHF
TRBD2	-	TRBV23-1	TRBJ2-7	TGCGCCAGCAGGCAGCGGGGGACCTACGAGCAGTACTTC	CASRQRGTYEQYF
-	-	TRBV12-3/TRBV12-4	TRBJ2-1	TGTGCCAGCAGTTCCTATTACTACAATGAGCAGTTCTTC	CASSSYYYNEQFF
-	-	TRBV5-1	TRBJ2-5	TGCGCCAGCGGCTCGACTGAAAGTGAGACCCAGTACTTC	CASGSTESETQYF
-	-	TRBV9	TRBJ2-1	TGTGCCAGCAGCGTAGAGGGGACCGACAATGAGCAGTTCTTC	CASSVEGTDNEQFF
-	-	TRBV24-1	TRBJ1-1	TGTGCCAAAGGACAGACCTTTGAAGCTTTCTTT	CAKGQTFEAFF
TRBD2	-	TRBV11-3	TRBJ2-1	TGTGCCAGCAGCCCAAGGACTAGCGGGCCCCAGGATGAGCAGTTCTTC	CASSPRTSGPQDEQFF
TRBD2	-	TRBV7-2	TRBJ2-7	TGTGCCAGCAGCTTAGGGCTAGCGGGAACATACGAGCAGTACTTC	CASSLGLAGTYEQYF
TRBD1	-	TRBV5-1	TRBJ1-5	TGCGCCAGCAGCTTGGGACCTACCTCGGGACAGGGGCCCGCGTATAGCAATCAGCCCCAGCATTTT	CASSLGPTSGQGPAYSNQPQHF
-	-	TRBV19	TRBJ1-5	TGTGCCAGTAGTATTTCGGGGGCCTTCAGGGGCAATCAGCCCCAGCATTTT	CASSISGAFRGNQPQHF
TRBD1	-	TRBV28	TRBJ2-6	TGTGCCAGCAACCGGGACAGGGCTGGGGCCAACGTCCTGACTTTC	CASNRDRAGANVLTF
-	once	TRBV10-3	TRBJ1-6	TGTGCCACCAAGGAGGCACGCCGCGCCGGGCCCTATAATTCACCCCTCCACTTT	CATKEARRAGPYNSPLHF
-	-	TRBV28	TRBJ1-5	TGTGCCAGCAGCGACAGTAGCAATCAGCCCCAGCATTTT	CASSDSSNQPQHF
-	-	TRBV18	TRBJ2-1	TGTGCCAGCTCACCAGAGTCCTTTCAGGGTTACAATGAGCAGTTCTTC	CASSPESFQGYNEQFF
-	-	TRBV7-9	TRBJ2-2	TGTGCCAGCAGCGCCCGGCTTGCCGGGGAGCTGTTTTTT	CASSARLAGELFF
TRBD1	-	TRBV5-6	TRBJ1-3	TGTGCCAGCAGCTTGGCAGGGGGAGGAAACACCATATATTTT	CASSLAGGGNTIYF
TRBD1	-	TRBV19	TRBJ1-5	TGTGCCAGTAGAGTGCCTTTTGCAGGGGGCGTGCAGCCCCAGCATTTT	CASRVPFAGGVQPQHF
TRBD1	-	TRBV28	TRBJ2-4	TGTGCCACCAAGGAGGGGGACAGGGATTTAAACATTCAGTACTTC	CATKEGDRDLNIQYF
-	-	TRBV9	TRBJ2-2	TGTGCCAGCAGCGTGATAGCGGATAACACCGGGGAGCTGTTTTTT	CASSVIADNTGELFF
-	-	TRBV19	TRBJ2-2	TGTGCCAGTAGTATCGTGGGGAGGAGAAACACCGGGGAGCTGTTTTTT	CASSIVGRRNTGELFF